The 22 T cell receptor beta chains presented below share a single source sample, sequenced in a study of shared clonotypes between healthy human individuals. The repertoire was sequenced with immunoSEQ multiplex PCR; TCRdb's copy has only in-frame clones and lacks some. The repertoire holds around 700,000 clones, with about 78% as singletons. The sample consisted of memory CD4+ T cells sorted from blood. The subset is: CD45RA-negative fraction. These receptors were taken from a young woman in good health.

The gene calls are TRBV15 and TRBJ2-3; 8 nucleotides match TRBD2. The CDR3 is 15 residues long. V dropped 4 bases and J dropped 0; count of bases not matched to a gene: 3. Germline-derived CDR1 and CDR2 are LNHNV and YYDKDF (reference sequence). The CDR3 here is CATSIQRESTDTQYF. DNA for the CDR3: TGTGCCACCAGCATCCAGCGGGAGAGCACAGATACGCAGTATTTT.

The chain is built from TRBV19 and TRBJ2-6; D unresolved. Trimming removed 5 bases at V and 0 bases at J, with 5 bases between. CDR3 size: 14 residues. The germline V gene has CDR1 LNHDA and CDR2 SQIVND (reference sequence). The CDR3 region has the DNA TGTGCCAGTAGTGAGCGCTCTGGGGCCAACGTCCTGACTTTC. Translation: CASSERSGANVLTF.

The gene calls are TRBV6-9 and TRBJ1-1; 9 bases are shared with TRBD1. CDR1 MNHGY and CDR2 SVAAGI come from the germline V gene. Trimming cost V 4 bases and J 10 bases; bases outside gene matches: 10. There are 14 residues in the CDR3. For the CDR3, the DNA is TGTGCCAGCAGTTCCTACCGGGACAGGGTTTTAGCTTTCTTT. This codes for CASSSYRDRVLAFF.

This clone was detected once. The rearrangement links TRBV4-1 to TRBJ1-1; TRBD1 matches at 11 bases. Germline V gene data show CDR1 as MGHRA and CDR2 as YSYEKL. CDR3 length: 14 amino acids. V trimming: 5 bases; J trimming: 3 bases; junction bases outside the gene matches: 2. The CDR3 protein is CASSKGQGDTEAFF. CDR3 DNA sequence: TGCGCCAGCAGCAAGGGACAGGGGGACACTGAAGCTTTCTTT.

The chain uses TRBV14 and TRBJ2-5; D perhaps matches TRBD1 (5 bases). Looked up from germline, CDR1 is SGHDN and CDR2 is FVKESK. The CDR3 is 13 amino acids. V was clipped by 4 bases and J by 4 bases, with 10 bases between them. The CDR3 region is CASSRTKGETQYF. DNA of the CDR3: TGTGCCAGCAGCCGGACAAAGGGAGAGACCCAGTACTTC.

The rearrangement joins TRBV6-6 to TRBJ1-1; D gene ambiguous. Trimming took off 6 bases at V and 2 bases at J, with 4 bases between the two ends. Germline V gives CDR1 MNHNY, CDR2 SVGAGI (reference sequence). The CDR3 loop spans 11 amino acids. The CDR3 sequence: CASSPNTEAFF. CDR3 DNA: TGTGCCAGCAGCCCAAACACTGAAGCTTTCTTT.

The gene calls are TRBV2 and TRBJ1-1; TRBD1 might be the D (6 bases). The CDR3 loop spans 15 amino acids. Germline-derived CDR1 and CDR2 are SNHLY and FYNNEI. V lost 2 bases and J lost 4, with 14 bases in between. The CDR3 DNA follows: TGTGCCAGCAGTGAAATGGGACAATCGAGCACTGAAGCTTTCTTT. It codes for CASSEMGQSSTEAFF.

The rearrangement links TRBV10-3 to TRBJ1-1, with D possibly TRBD1 on 5 matching bases. CDR1 is ENHRY, CDR2 SYGVKD, per germline. The CDR3 is 15 amino acids. Trimming removed 0 bases at V and 1 base at J, with 9 bases between. The CDR3 here is CAISESRGWNTEAFF. Written as DNA, the CDR3 is TGTGCCATCAGTGAGTCTCGGGGCTGGAACACTGAAGCTTTCTTT.

In the case of this clone: The same CDR3 arises from other DNA sequences in this sample as well. This sequence joins TRBV7-8 and TRBJ1-3; D possibly corresponds to TRBD1 (5 bases). The CDR3 extends over 14 amino acids. Germline lookup yields CDR1 SGHVS and CDR2 FQNEAQ. Trimming removed 5 bases at V and 3 bases at J, with 11 bases between. The CDR3 protein is CASSPQGFGNTIYF. Here the CDR3 DNA reads TGTGCCAGCAGCCCTCAGGGTTTTGGAAACACCATATATTTT.

Of note for this clone: The sample carries other DNA sequences with the same CDR3. The V call is TRBV5-1, the J call TRBJ1-1; D remains unclear. Germline V CDR1 and CDR2: SGHRS, YFSETQ. This CDR3 region has 14 residues. V dropped 4 bases and J dropped 1 base, with 11 bases sitting between them. For the CDR3, the DNA is TGCGCCAGCAGCCCCGGTCAGCCGAACACTGAAGCTTTCTTT. Protein product: CASSPGQPNTEAFF.

This clone appeared once. V gene TRBV27 combines with J gene TRBJ1-2; the match to TRBD1 covers 8 bases. CDR1 MNHEY and CDR2 SMNVEV come from the germline V gene (reference sequence). The CDR3 length is 16 residues. V shed 6 bases and J 6 bases; nucleotides not matched to a gene: 15. The CDR3 loop is CASRPGTGYVGNGYTF. CDR3 DNA sequence: TGTGCCAGCAGGCCTGGGACAGGCTATGTCGGAAATGGCTACACCTTC.

The chain is built from TRBV7-9 and TRBJ2-3, with 7 bases matching TRBD1. Germline V lookup: CDR1 SEHNR, CDR2 FQNEAQ (reference sequence). This CDR3 has 15 residues. J lost 7 bases, V lost 3 bases, and 10 bases had no gene match. The DNA for the CDR3 is TGTGCCAGCAGCTTCTCCGGGACAGTCACTCATACGCAGTATTTT. Translating it yields CASSFSGTVTHTQYF.

This clone was found many times. The rearrangement joins TRBV6-5 to TRBJ2-7; D is unclear. The V end lost 0 bases, the J end lost 5 bases, and 11 bases lay between the germline ends. Germline loops: CDR1 MNHEY, CDR2 SVGAGI. There are 14 residues in the CDR3. The DNA of the CDR3 is TGTGCCAGCAGTTACTCACTGTCTCACCACGAGCAGTACTTC. It encodes CASSYSLSHHEQYF.

The chain joins TRBV28 to TRBJ2-1; D not resolved. Germline V lookup: CDR1 MDHEN, CDR2 SYDVKM. Trimming left V 6 bases short and J 7 bases short, with 10 bases between. This CDR3 has 12 residues. The CDR3 nucleotides are TGTGCCAGCAGCCCGACTCGTAATGAGCAGTTCTTC. Translation: CASSPTRNEQFF.

The V gene is TRBV18, the J gene TRBJ1-1; no reliable D call. Germline lookup yields CDR1 KGHSH and CDR2 LQKENI. The CDR3 runs 15 residues. V was cut by 1 base and J by 1 base, with 10 bases left in between. The CDR3 sequence: CASSPQGNGNTEAFF. The DNA of the CDR3 is TGTGCCAGCTCACCACAGGGCAACGGGAACACTGAAGCTTTCTTT.

V is TRBV9 and J is TRBJ1-5, with D perhaps TRBD1 (5 bases). The CDR3 length is 14 residues. Germline V gives CDR1 SGDLS, CDR2 YYNGEE. Deletions cut 2 bases from V and 5 bases from J, with 11 bases between. In DNA form, the CDR3 reads TGTGCCAGCAGCGTGGAGGGGCGGGATCAGCCCCAGCATTTT. The encoded protein is CASSVEGRDQPQHF.

The chain recombines TRBV4-1 with TRBJ1-5; D gene unclear. Germline lookup yields CDR1 MGHRA and CDR2 YSYEKL. V lost 0 bases and J lost 6, with 12 bases in between. The CDR3 consists of 15 residues. The CDR3 loop is CASSQDWPRAQPQHF. CDR3 nucleotides: TGCGCCAGCAGCCAAGATTGGCCCCGCGCTCAGCCCCAGCATTTT.

This clone was seen repeatedly, ten times or more. The genes are TRBV15 and TRBJ2-7; D not certain. The V gene's germline CDR1 is LNHNV and CDR2 YYDKDF (reference sequence). CDR3 length equals 15 residues. V shed 1 base and J shed 2 bases, with 12 bases lying between them. The CDR3 region has the DNA TGTGCCACCAGCAGAGTCGATACCGGTCCCTACGAGCAGTACTTC. Translating gives CATSRVDTGPYEQYF.

The chain uses TRBV14 and TRBJ2-1, with TRBD2 matching 13 bases. The J segment lost 7 bases and the V segment lost 1 base, leaving 10 bases of the junction unmatched. CDR3 length: 18 amino acids. The germline CDR1 and CDR2 sequences are SGHDN and FVKESK. DNA of the CDR3: TGTGCCAGCAGCCAAGCTATTGGCACTAGCGGGAGGGGTAATGAGCAGTTCTTC. Residues: CASSQAIGTSGRGNEQFF.

The chain couples TRBV19 to TRBJ2-7; 9 nucleotides match TRBD2. The junction had 3 bases not matched to a gene; V was cut back by 4 bases and J by 2 bases. Germline lookup yields CDR1 LNHDA and CDR2 SQIVND (reference sequence). This CDR3 has 14 residues. CDR3 bases: TGTGCCAGTAGTACCGCGGGAGGGCCCTACGAGCAGTACTTC. Its translation is CASSTAGGPYEQYF.

The V gene is TRBV5-1, the J gene TRBJ2-3, with TRBD2 matching over 14 bases. The CDR3 has 16 amino acids. CDR1 and CDR2 from the germline V gene are SGHRS and YFSETQ. The V and J ends lost 4 bases and 1 base, in that order; junction bases with no gene match: 2. CDR3 in DNA: TGCGCCAGCAGCGTGGGACTAGCGGGAGGCACAGATACGCAGTATTTT. This sequence encodes CASSVGLAGGTDTQYF.

This chain joins TRBV5-1 and TRBJ2-7; 7 bases agree with TRBD1. Germline CDR1 reads SGHRS; CDR2 reads YFSETQ. CDR3 length equals 14 residues. Trimming took 4 bases from V and 2 from J; bases not matched to a gene: 6. Here the CDR3 reads CASSVTGPAYEQYF. In DNA form, the CDR3 reads TGCGCCAGCAGCGTGACAGGGCCCGCCTACGAGCAGTACTTC.